One sample yielded the 11 T cell receptor beta chains listed below, sequenced in a study of blood T cell repertoires in COVID-19. Measured with immunoSEQ multiplex PCR; TCRdb has only the in-frame clones, and not every one. The sample lists 95,000 to 120,000 clones; less than 85% were seen once. Sample: peripheral blood. The source of these receptors is a human donor in a cohort sampled during active COVID-19.

This chain uses TRBV10-3 with TRBJ1-2; weak D call: TRBD1 (6 bases). Germline CDR1 reads ENHRY; CDR2 reads SYGVKD. This CDR3 has 15 amino acids. Between the trimmed V and J ends, which lost 7 bases and 3 bases, there was a span of 18 bases. CDR3 DNA sequence: TGTGCCATCACCCCGGACAGAGCGTCCGACTATGGCTACACCTTC. Encoded protein: CAITPDRASDYGYTF.

CDR3: CASSFGGPGSYGYTF. CDR3 sequence (DNA): TGTGCCAGCAGCTTCGGGGGGCCGGGTAGCTATGGCTACACCTTC. V usage is TRBV5-4 and J usage is TRBJ1-2, with D possibly matching TRBD1 (6 bases). Trimming stripped 2 bases from V and 4 bases from J, with 15 bases between. The CDR3 runs 15 residues. CDR1 and CDR2 from the germline V gene are SGHNT and YYREEE (reference sequence).

The sample holds a few counts of this clone. The genes are TRBV20-1 and TRBJ2-7; weak D call: TRBD1 (6 bases). V was cut by 4 bases and J by 3 bases, with 7 bases left in between. The CDR3 contains 11 residues. Germline lookup yields CDR1 DFQATT and CDR2 SNEGSKA (reference sequence). This chain's CDR3 is CSANRVYEQYF. CDR3 DNA: TGCAGTGCTAACAGGGTCTACGAGCAGTACTTC.

The rearrangement joins TRBV6-5 to TRBJ2-2; TRBD1 matches 8 bases. Per the germline V gene, CDR1 is MNHEY and CDR2 is SVGAGI. There are 14 residues in the CDR3. V lost 5 bases to trimming and J lost 6 bases; unmatched junction nucleotides: 5. For the CDR3, the DNA is TGTGCCAGCAGTATCGACAGGGGAGCCGGGGAGCTGTTTTTT. As protein: CASSIDRGAGELFF.

This chain uses TRBV11-2 with TRBJ1-5, with D tentatively TRBD1 (6 bases). The CDR3 loop spans 15 amino acids. Trimming removed 0 bases from V and 2 bases from J, with 8 bases in between. The V gene's germline CDR1 is SGHAT and CDR2 FQNNGV. The CDR3 nucleotides are TGTGCCAGCAGCTTAGAGTCAGGGGGCAATCAGCCCCAGCATTTT. Its translation is CASSLESGGNQPQHF.

This clone has just a few counts. The chain has TRBV7-9 and TRBJ1-1; D remains unclear. CDR1 is SEHNR, CDR2 FQNEAQ, per germline (reference sequence). V dropped 4 bases and J dropped 4 bases, with 16 bases sitting between them. This CDR3 is built from 15 residues. The CDR3 bases are TGTGCCAGCAGCTGGGGAACTAGCGGAGGCACTGAAGCTTTCTTT. Its protein is CASSWGTSGGTEAFF.

This clone was observed a few times. The chain carries TRBV9 and TRBJ1-2, with D perhaps matching TRBD1 (6 bases). Looked up from germline, CDR1 is SGDLS and CDR2 is YYNGEE. The CDR3 loop spans 14 amino acids. Deletions cut 4 bases from V and 4 bases from J, with 14 bases between. As DNA, the CDR3 is TGTGCCAGCAGCCCCCGGGGGGCGGCCTATGGCTACACCTTC. This sequence encodes CASSPRGAAYGYTF.

The rearrangement uses TRBV6-2 or TRBV6-3 and TRBJ2-5, with TRBD1 matching over 7 bases. Germline V gene data show CDR1 as MNHEY and CDR2 as SVGEGT. V shed 4 bases and J 2 bases; nucleotides not matched to a gene: 10. The CDR3 has 16 residues. This CDR3 is CASSSPNRGQQETQYF. CDR3 DNA sequence: TGTGCCAGCAGTTCCCCCAACAGGGGCCAACAAGAGACCCAGTACTTC.

The rearrangement joins TRBV28 to TRBJ1-5; tentative D call: TRBD1 (5 bases). The V end was cut by 4 bases, the J end by 5 bases, with 15 bases between. This CDR3 spans 15 amino acids. The germline CDR1 and CDR2 sequences are MDHEN and SYDVKM. CDR3 region: CASSSSRGYDQPQHF. CDR3 nucleotides: TGTGCCAGCAGTTCCTCCCGGGGGTACGATCAGCCCCAGCATTTT. The full variable domain, in which reference TRBV28 and TRBJ1-5 provide the parts outside the CDR3, is DVKVTQSSRYLVKRTGEKVFLECVQDMDHENMFWYRQDPGLGLRLIYFSYDVKMKEKGDIPEGYSVSREKKERFSLILESASTNQTSMYLCASSSSRGYDQPQHFGDGTRLSIL.

The rearrangement joins TRBV6-5 to TRBJ2-7; possible D gene TRBD2, 6 bases. Per germline, CDR1 MNHEY and CDR2 SVGAGI. Trimming took 2 bases from V and 7 from J, leaving 9 bases between them. This CDR3 region has 12 residues. Here the CDR3 DNA reads TGTGCCAGCAGTTACCGGGCGGGGGAGCAGTACTTC. This codes for CASSYRAGEQYF.

This clone came up a few times. This chain uses TRBV12-5 with TRBJ2-1; TRBD2 matches 9 bases. The germline V gene encodes CDR1 LGHNT and CDR2 FRNRAP. This CDR3 region has 14 residues. V was pared by 5 bases and J by 1 base, with 0 bases of the junction left unmatched. CDR3: CASGSGGSYNEQFF. The CDR3 DNA reads as TGTGCTAGTGGTAGCGGGGGGTCCTACAATGAGCAGTTCTTC.